Listed below are T cell receptor beta chains from one sample, sequenced in a study of cytomegalovirus exposure and HLA in healthy donors. Method: immunoSEQ multiplex PCR; TCRdb's copy keeps in-frame clones and lacks some. Of 90,000 to 140,000 clones in the sample, 76% were seen once. Sequencing used PBMCs. The source is a man in his forties in good health and CMV-seropositive. The CDR3 runs from the conserved cysteine through the conserved F or W. The order of the fields is J gene, V gene, clone size, CDR3 protein. A row's size may be missing; if present it is once, few, many or a size class.

j_call: TRBJ1-5; v_call: TRBV7-8; clone_size: NA; cdr3_aa: CASSPRDRGLEPQHF
j_call: TRBJ1-1; v_call: TRBV18; clone_size: NA; cdr3_aa: CASSPISGDTEAFF
j_call: TRBJ2-3; v_call: TRBV7-8; clone_size: NA; cdr3_aa: CASSLMGGSNTDTQYF
j_call: TRBJ1-2; v_call: TRBV6-6; clone_size: few; cdr3_aa: CASSWTGNYGYTF
j_call: TRBJ1-6; v_call: TRBV5-6; clone_size: once; cdr3_aa: CASSYLLTDYNSPLHF
j_call: TRBJ2-2; v_call: TRBV2; clone_size: NA; cdr3_aa: CASRTPQGRAGELFF
j_call: TRBJ2-7; v_call: TRBV12-5; clone_size: NA; cdr3_aa: CASGLVTGGYEQYF
j_call: TRBJ2-4; v_call: TRBV28; clone_size: NA; cdr3_aa: CASSPTGGLAKNSQYF
j_call: TRBJ2-7; v_call: TRBV11-2; clone_size: NA; cdr3_aa: CASSHSRGLAGSYEQYF
j_call: TRBJ2-1; v_call: TRBV9; clone_size: NA; cdr3_aa: CASSVGQGYNEQFF
j_call: TRBJ2-5; v_call: TRBV2; clone_size: NA; cdr3_aa: CASSLGLAGGLWETQYF
j_call: TRBJ1-1; v_call: TRBV28; clone_size: NA; cdr3_aa: CASSRRGHRILGRAFF
j_call: TRBJ2-5; v_call: TRBV29-1; clone_size: few; cdr3_aa: CSVDGRSYQETQYF
j_call: TRBJ1-3; v_call: TRBV6-6; clone_size: NA; cdr3_aa: CASSQLDRAGNTIYF
j_call: TRBJ2-7; v_call: TRBV13; clone_size: few; cdr3_aa: CASSLGYRTSGPYEQYF
j_call: TRBJ2-7; v_call: TRBV6-1; clone_size: NA; cdr3_aa: CASSADRADSYEQYF
j_call: TRBJ1-2; v_call: TRBV6-5; clone_size: NA; cdr3_aa: CASSYTPGQGGYGYTF
j_call: TRBJ1-2; v_call: TRBV5-3; clone_size: NA; cdr3_aa: CARSPPARGFGGYTF
j_call: TRBJ1-1; v_call: TRBV20-1; clone_size: NA; cdr3_aa: CSAGGTEAFF
j_call: TRBJ2-7; v_call: TRBV7-2; clone_size: NA; cdr3_aa: CASSLGQGATLYEQYF
j_call: TRBJ2-3; v_call: TRBV10-3; clone_size: few; cdr3_aa: CAISEGTSGSTDTQYF
j_call: TRBJ2-5; v_call: TRBV30; clone_size: NA; cdr3_aa: CAWKSQETQYF
j_call: TRBJ2-5; v_call: TRBV6-6; clone_size: NA; cdr3_aa: CASSQGSSGGAGTQYF
j_call: TRBJ1-6; v_call: TRBV5-6; clone_size: NA; cdr3_aa: CASSLAGQILNSPLHF
j_call: TRBJ2-5; v_call: TRBV7-2; clone_size: once; cdr3_aa: CASSHGGRPDETQYF
j_call: TRBJ2-7; v_call: TRBV7-2; clone_size: NA; cdr3_aa: CASSLAGTSGLEQYF
j_call: TRBJ1-5; v_call: TRBV11-3; clone_size: NA; cdr3_aa: CASSDRTGGPQHF
j_call: TRBJ2-7; v_call: TRBV28; clone_size: NA; cdr3_aa: CASSFGTSGTSYEQYF
j_call: TRBJ2-7; v_call: TRBV12-5; clone_size: NA; cdr3_aa: CASGLSGPEQYF
j_call: TRBJ1-1; v_call: TRBV10-3; clone_size: NA; cdr3_aa: CAISEPTGVGAFF
j_call: TRBJ2-5; v_call: TRBV7-8; clone_size: NA; cdr3_aa: CASSLSTILETQYF
j_call: TRBJ1-1; v_call: TRBV18; clone_size: NA; cdr3_aa: CASSLVGGTEAFF
j_call: TRBJ2-7; v_call: TRBV30; clone_size: NA; cdr3_aa: CAWSGPSGTSYYEQYF
j_call: TRBJ2-3; v_call: TRBV13; clone_size: NA; cdr3_aa: CASSVPYPGLNTQYF
j_call: TRBJ1-5; v_call: TRBV7-6; clone_size: NA; cdr3_aa: CASSQQGGHSNQPQHF
j_call: TRBJ2-5; v_call: TRBV14; clone_size: NA; cdr3_aa: CASSQVERAFGETQYF
j_call: TRBJ2-5; v_call: TRBV11-2; clone_size: NA; cdr3_aa: CASSRQGQGTQYF
j_call: TRBJ2-1; v_call: TRBV7-2; clone_size: once; cdr3_aa: CASSLMTGEAEQFF
j_call: TRBJ2-1; v_call: TRBV4-2; clone_size: NA; cdr3_aa: CASSLTSGRDDEQFF
j_call: TRBJ1-2; v_call: TRBV10-3; clone_size: once; cdr3_aa: CAISESDTYGYTF
j_call: TRBJ2-1; v_call: TRBV11-3; clone_size: NA; cdr3_aa: CASSFLVSGSYNEQFF
j_call: TRBJ2-3; v_call: TRBV6-6; clone_size: NA; cdr3_aa: CASSYSPLAGGDTQYF
j_call: TRBJ2-2; v_call: TRBV5-6; clone_size: few; cdr3_aa: CASSSTSGGLRGTGELFF
j_call: TRBJ1-2; v_call: TRBV30; clone_size: NA; cdr3_aa: CAWSVYQDYGYTF
j_call: TRBJ1-1; v_call: TRBV7-3; clone_size: NA; cdr3_aa: CASSLSRNTEAFF
j_call: TRBJ2-7; v_call: TRBV19; clone_size: NA; cdr3_aa: CASSRGVGGASYEQYF
j_call: TRBJ2-7; v_call: TRBV2; clone_size: NA; cdr3_aa: CASSERQGSEQYF
j_call: TRBJ1-5; v_call: TRBV6-5; clone_size: NA; cdr3_aa: CASSSQGAGQPQHF
j_call: TRBJ2-1; v_call: TRBV9; clone_size: NA; cdr3_aa: CASSVGRGANYNEQFF
j_call: TRBJ1-1; v_call: TRBV6-6; clone_size: few; cdr3_aa: CASIATGGWTEAFF
j_call: TRBJ2-5; v_call: TRBV5-1; clone_size: NA; cdr3_aa: CASSFNPDRGRETQYF